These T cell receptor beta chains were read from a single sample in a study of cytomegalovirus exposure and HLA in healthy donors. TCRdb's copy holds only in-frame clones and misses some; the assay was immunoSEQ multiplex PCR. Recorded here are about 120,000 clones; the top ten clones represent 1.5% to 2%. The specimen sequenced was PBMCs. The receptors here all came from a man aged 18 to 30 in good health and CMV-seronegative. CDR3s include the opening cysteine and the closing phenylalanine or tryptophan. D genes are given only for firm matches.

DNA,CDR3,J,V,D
TGCGCCAGCAGCCAAGTTCCGGGTTGGGGCCTCAATCAGCCCCAGCATTTT,CASSQVPGWGLNQPQHF,TRBJ1-5,TRBV4-1,NA
TGTGCCAGCAATATTCCCGGGACTAGCGGACCAAGCTCCTACGAGCAGTACTTC,CASNIPGTSGPSSYEQYF,TRBJ2-7,TRBV28,TRBD2
TGTGCCAGCAGCGTAGCTCAGGGCTTAAATGAAAAACTGTTTTTT,CASSVAQGLNEKLFF,TRBJ1-4,TRBV9,NA
TGTGCCAGCAGTGACGGGGGGCTAAAAGAGACCCAGTACTTC,CASSDGGLKETQYF,TRBJ2-5,TRBV25-1,NA
TGTGCCAGCAGCTCAAGAGGTTCGGGCACTGAAGCTTTCTTT,CASSSRGSGTEAFF,TRBJ1-1,TRBV7-3,NA
TGTGCCAGCAGTTTATCGTACGGCGGACCGGCGGGGGATACGCAGTATTTT,CASSLSYGGPAGDTQYF,TRBJ2-3,TRBV27,NA
TGTGCCAGCAGTGTAAGGAGGACCGGGGAGCTGTTTTTT,CASSVRRTGELFF,TRBJ2-2,TRBV2,NA
TGTGCCAGTAGTAGAGGAGGTGGCGGGGAAACCTACGAGCAGTACTTC,CASSRGGGGETYEQYF,TRBJ2-7,TRBV19,NA
TGTGCCAGCACCTCACAACCAGGGATGCAGCCCCAGCATTTT,CASTSQPGMQPQHF,TRBJ1-5,TRBV28,NA
TGTGCCAGCAGCGGGACAGGGGTTAACTATGGCTACACCTTC,CASSGTGVNYGYTF,TRBJ1-2,TRBV6-1,TRBD1